Listed below are T cell receptor beta chains from one sample, sequenced in a study of quantifying T cell responses using KT2 cells. TCRdb itself ran the UMI-ligation and nested PCR reads through MiXCR, one entry per CDR3 protein. Among over 35,000 distinct CDR3 sequences, more than 15% were seen once, and the ten largest hold around two fifths. The sequenced sample was PBMCs spiked with cells of the T cell clone KT2. The receptors were gathered from a human donor. CDR3s include the opening cysteine and the closing phenylalanine or tryptophan. A D gene is named only where the DNA matches it firmly. Not every row has a clone size; where given, it reads once, few, many or a size class.

TRBJ2-7	-	few	TRBV5-1	TGCGCCAGCAGCTTAGCGAGCATCTACGAGCAGTACTTC	CASSLASIYEQYF
TRBJ2-1	-	-	TRBV7-6	TGTGCCAGCAGCTTAGATGGGACATACAATGAGCAGTTCTTC	CASSLDGTYNEQFF
TRBJ2-7	TRBD2	few	TRBV4-3	TGCGCCAGCAGCCAAGCATACAGGCTAGCGGGAGTCGAGCAGTACTTC	CASSQAYRLAGVEQYF
TRBJ2-1	TRBD1	-	TRBV11-2	TGTGCCAGCAGCCGAACCACAGGGGATGAGCAGTTCTTC	CASSRTTGDEQFF
TRBJ1-2	-	-	TRBV2	TGTGCCAGCAGTTCCAGGGTTCAGTCCAACTATGGCTACACCTTC	CASSSRVQSNYGYTF
TRBJ2-3	-	few	TRBV29-1	TGCAGCGTTGAAGAAACAGGCACAGATACGCAGTATTTT	CSVEETGTDTQYF
TRBJ2-3	-	-	TRBV6-4	TGTGCCACCATCGCGTCCCGGGACCGATCCACAGATACGCAGTATTTT	CATIASRDRSTDTQYF
TRBJ2-3	TRBD1	few	TRBV5-1	TGCGCCAGCAGCCCCTGGACAGGGCCAGATACGCAGTATTTT	CASSPWTGPDTQYF
TRBJ2-7	-	few	TRBV9	TGTGCCAGCAGCGTTACAGGACCTCCCTACGAGCAGTACTTC	CASSVTGPPYEQYF
TRBJ2-2	TRBD2	-	TRBV6-2/TRBV6-3	TGTGCTAGCAAAGCGGGAGACGTCGGGGAGCTGTTTTTT	CASKAGDVGELFF
TRBJ1-1	-	many	TRBV11-2	TGTGCCAGCAGCTTTACAGGCCCTCTCAACACTGAAGCTTTCTTT	CASSFTGPLNTEAFF
TRBJ1-5	-	few	TRBV6-5	TGTGCCAGCAGCAGTCAAGGACAGCTGAAGAATCAGCCCCAGCATTTT	CASSSQGQLKNQPQHF
TRBJ2-1	-	-	TRBV6-2/TRBV6-3	TGTGCCAGCAGTTACCCCCACGGAGGGGAGATGGTCAATGAGCAGTTCTTC	CASSYPHGGEMVNEQFF